This T cell receptor beta chain was captured in a study of blood T cells in healthy people across ages. Using a J-beta primer mix together with a sample-barcoded 5' primer, a second PCR was run for about 6 to 12 cycles. From the 5' RACE reads, TCRdb called clonotypes with MiXCR, one entry per CDR3 protein. The sample holds about 1.4 million distinct CDR3 sequences, 45% to 70% seen once. The CDR3 length is 16 residues. Germline V gives CDR1 SGHAT, CDR2 FQNNGV. Trimming cost V 4 bases and J 5 bases; bases outside gene matches: 9. At least 5 micrograms of total RNA were extracted per sample. The sample comprised blood. The chain couples TRBV11-2 to TRBJ2-3; 10 bases are shared with TRBD2. The receptor was derived from a man in his late teens or twenties in good health. CDR3 sequence reads: CASSSIAGGYGDTQYF. The CDR3 region has the DNA TGTGCCAGCAGCTCCATAGCGGGAGGATATGGAGATACGCAGTATTTT. Supplemented by reference TRBV11-2 and TRBJ2-3, the full variable domain reads EAGVAQSPRYKIIEKRQSVAFWCNPISGHATLYWYQQILGQGPKLLIQFQNNGVVDDSQLPKDRFSAERLKGVDSTLKIQPAKLEDSAVYLCASSSIAGGYGDTQYFGPGTRLTVL.